The 26 T cell receptor beta chains below all came from one sample that was sequenced in a study of shared clonotypes between healthy human individuals. Generated by immunoSEQ multiplex PCR, the TCRdb table keeps only in-frame clones and is missing some. The sample contains around 700,000 clones, around 72% of which appear only once. Source material: memory CD4+ T cells sorted from blood. This sample's subset: CD45RA-negative fraction. The origin of the receptors is a woman aged 25 to 45 in good health.

The V call is TRBV4-2, the J call TRBJ2-5; 12 nucleotides line up with TRBD1. There are 16 residues in the CDR3. V gave up 5 bases and J gave up 6 bases; unmatched junction bases: 10. In germline, CDR1 is LGHNA, CDR2 YNFKEQ. The CDR3 DNA reads TGTGCCAGCAGCGTCCCGATGGGACAGGGGGCACAGACCCAGTACTTC. This codes for CASSVPMGQGAQTQYF.

This chain uses TRBV11-3 with TRBJ1-2, with TRBD1 matching over 11 bases. The V and J ends lost 0 bases and 7 bases, in that order; junction bases with no gene match: 7. Germline-derived CDR1 and CDR2 are SGHNT and YENEEA. The CDR3 is 16 residues long. CDR3 region: CASSLDSLGQGVGYTF. CDR3 nucleotides: TGTGCCAGCAGCTTAGATTCCCTGGGACAGGGGGTTGGCTACACCTTC.

This chain links TRBV29-1 with TRBJ2-1; D is perhaps TRBD2 (5 bases). Germline values: CDR1 SQVTM, CDR2 ANQGSEA. This CDR3 has 14 residues. Trimming cost V 3 bases and J 4 bases, with 13 bases left between them. Here the CDR3 DNA reads TGCAGCGTTGAGTTGGCTAGCCGGTACAATGAGCAGTTCTTC. It encodes CSVELASRYNEQFF.

J is TRBJ2-6 and V is TRBV2, with D hard to call. Trimming took off 6 bases at V and 1 base at J, with 13 bases between the two ends. The germline V gene has CDR1 SNHLY and CDR2 FYNNEI. CDR3 length: 16 amino acids. The CDR3 sequence: CASRDTKGSGANVLTF. CDR3 in DNA: TGTGCCAGCAGGGATACAAAAGGGTCTGGGGCCAACGTCCTGACTTTC. Full variable domain (remainder filled in from reference TRBV2 and TRBJ2-6): EPEVTQTPSHQVTQMGQEVILRCVPISNHLYFYWYRQILGQKVEFLVSFYNNEISEKSEIFDDQFSVERPDGSNFTLKIRSTKLEDSAMYFCASRDTKGSGANVLTFGAGSRLTVL.

The chain couples TRBV2 to TRBJ2-5; 7 bases fit TRBD1. Germline-derived CDR1 and CDR2 are SNHLY and FYNNEI. This CDR3 is built from 13 residues. The V segment lost 5 bases and the J segment 5 bases; nucleotides outside the gene matches: 5. The CDR3 DNA follows: TGTGCCAGCAGTCTGACAGGGCGGGAGACCCAGTACTTC. Translating gives CASSLTGRETQYF.

This clone was seen at least ten times. The chain combines TRBV19 with TRBJ2-3; possible D gene TRBD2, 5 bases. The CDR3 has 18 amino acids. The V end was cut by 4 bases, the J end by 4 bases, with 24 bases between. Per germline, CDR1 LNHDA and CDR2 SQIVND (reference sequence). Written as DNA, the CDR3 is TGTGCCAGTAGTAGCCCTGGAGAACTAGAGATCGACGCAGATACGCAGTATTTT. Protein sequence: CASSSPGELEIDADTQYF.

This clone has just one count. V usage is TRBV7-8 and J usage is TRBJ2-2, with D possibly being TRBD2 (6 bases). CDR3 length equals 17 residues. Germline V lookup: CDR1 SGHVS, CDR2 FQNEAQ. The V gene lost 5 bases and the J gene lost 2 bases, with 18 bases spanning the gap. The CDR3 region is CASSPRRAGLNTGELFF. In nucleotides, the CDR3 is TGTGCCAGCAGCCCCCGTCGTGCGGGATTAAACACCGGGGAGCTGTTTTTT.

This clone was seen a few times. CDR3 in amino acids: CASRVSGLIALRDTQYF. The CDR3 DNA is TGTGCCAGCAGAGTTTCCGGGCTTATAGCCCTGAGAGATACGCAGTATTTT. The chain recombines TRBV2 with TRBJ2-3; D unresolved. This CDR3 has 17 amino acids. Trimming removed 6 bases from V and 5 bases from J, with 24 bases in between. Germline V lookup: CDR1 SNHLY, CDR2 FYNNEI.

The table lists this clone with a count of one. One end of the junction varies from germline; a read error may be responsible. The chain employs TRBV25-1 and TRBJ2-6; the D is unclear. The length of the CDR3 is 14 residues. The germline V gene encodes CDR1 MGHDK and CDR2 SYGVNS. The CDR3 sequence is CASIEGDGANVLTF. Here the CDR3 DNA reads TGTGCCAGCATTGAAGGTGATGGGGCCAACGTCCTGACTTTC.

The V gene is TRBV27, the J gene TRBJ2-5, with D tentatively TRBD1 (6 bases). Germline values: CDR1 MNHEY, CDR2 SMNVEV (reference sequence). The CDR3 sequence is 14 residues long. V was pared by 10 bases and J by 11 bases, with 26 bases between. As DNA, the CDR3 is TGTGCCACGAGACAGGACGCCACCCGAGGTAGGCAGTACTTC. Encoded protein: CATRQDATRGRQYF.

V and J are TRBV6-1 and TRBJ2-7, with D possibly matching TRBD2 (6 bases). V lost 3 bases and J 2 bases, leaving 14 bases between the germline ends. This CDR3 comprises 15 residues. Germline-derived CDR1 and CDR2 are MNHNS and SASEGT. This CDR3 reads CASSDVGTGAYEQYF. In nucleotides, the CDR3 is TGTGCCAGCAGTGATGTCGGGACTGGCGCCTACGAGCAGTACTTC.

The chain is built from TRBV28 and TRBJ2-7, with 8 bases that match TRBD1. Looked up from germline, CDR1 is MDHEN and CDR2 is SYDVKM. Trimming at V came to 5 bases and at J to 3 bases, leaving 9 bases not matched to a gene. The CDR3 runs to 15 residues. The CDR3 is CASSVRDRSFYEQYF. CDR3 nucleotide sequence: TGTGCCAGCAGTGTCCGGGACAGGAGCTTCTACGAGCAGTACTTC.

In this sample, this clone turned up a few times. The identical CDR3 is also encoded by other nucleotide sequences in the sample. The chain is built from TRBV7-2 and TRBJ1-5; TRBD1 is a possible D gene (6 bases). V was pared by 6 bases and J by 0 bases, with 12 bases between. CDR1 is SGHTA and CDR2 is FQGNSA in the germline V gene. This CDR3 comprises 15 residues. This CDR3 is CASSSDSLSNQPQHF. The CDR3 coding sequence is TGTGCCAGCAGTTCGGACAGCCTTAGCAATCAGCCCCAGCATTTT. Complete variable domain (other parts from reference TRBV7-2 and TRBJ1-5): GAGVSQSPSNKVTEKGKDVELRCDPISGHTALYWYRQSLGQGLEFLIYFQGNSAPDKSGLPSDRFSAERTGGSVSTLTIQRTQQEDSAVYLCASSSDSLSNQPQHFGDGTRLSIL.

The chain carries TRBV5-1 and TRBJ1-1; D remains ambiguous. The CDR3 has 14 amino acids. V gave up 4 bases and J gave up 4 bases, with 14 bases separating them. Looked up from germline, CDR1 is SGHRS and CDR2 is YFSETQ. The CDR3 is CASSLEWGATEAFF. The CDR3 coding sequence is TGCGCCAGCAGCCTGGAGTGGGGTGCCACTGAAGCTTTCTTT.

In the case of this clone: The identical CDR3 is also encoded by other nucleotide sequences in the sample. This sequence joins TRBV5-4 and TRBJ1-4, with D perhaps matching TRBD1 (5 bases). This CDR3 is 15 amino acids long. The germline V gene has CDR1 SGHNT and CDR2 YYREEE (reference sequence). V was clipped by 0 bases and J by 7 bases, with 13 bases between them. The CDR3, as DNA: TGTGCCAGCAGCTTGGGGGGGACGGGACGTGAAAAACTGTTTTTT. Amino acid sequence: CASSLGGTGREKLFF.

This clone has a single count. The chain's CDR3 is CASSSDRVSGYTF. The CDR3 bases are TGTGCCAGCAGCTCGGACAGGGTATCTGGCTACACCTTC. The V gene is TRBV5-6, the J gene TRBJ1-2; 8 positions match TRBD1. V was clipped by 3 bases and J by 7 bases; unmatched bases: 5. The CDR3 extends over 13 amino acids. CDR1 SGHDT and CDR2 YYEEEE come from the germline V gene.

V usage is TRBV28 and J usage is TRBJ2-7; 10 positions agree with TRBD2. This CDR3 is 16 amino acids long. V gave up 1 base and J gave up 3 bases; unmatched junction bases: 6. Germline V gene data show CDR1 as MDHEN and CDR2 as SYDVKM. CDR3 DNA: TGTGCCAGCAGTTTATTACGGACTAGCGGAAGCTACGAGCAGTACTTC. Its translation is CASSLLRTSGSYEQYF.

The chain uses TRBV28 and TRBJ2-1, with 11 bases lining up with TRBD2. Germline lookup yields CDR1 MDHEN and CDR2 SYDVKM. J gave up 6 bases and V 8 bases, and 12 bases lay outside the gene matches. CDR3 length equals 16 residues. CDR3 nucleotides: TGTGCCAGCTACGGCCATAGCGGGAGGGCCGGCAATGAGCAGTTCTTC. Protein: CASYGHSGRAGNEQFF.

The CDR3 is CASSLATGKAFF. CDR3 in DNA: TGCGCCAGCAGCTTGGCCACAGGGAAGGCTTTCTTT. The J gene is TRBJ1-1, the V gene TRBV5-1; the D gene is possibly TRBD1 (6 bases). This CDR3 is built from 12 residues. Trimming took off 0 bases at V and 11 bases at J, with 11 bases between the two ends. CDR1 and CDR2 from the germline V gene are SGHRS and YFSETQ.

This chain links TRBV5-1 with TRBJ1-4, with D perhaps matching TRBD1 (5 bases). The CDR3 is 16 residues long. Per germline, CDR1 SGHRS and CDR2 YFSETQ. Deletions cut 3 bases from V and 2 bases from J, with 14 bases between. The CDR3 nucleotides read TGCGCCAGCAGCTGGGGCCTTAAGGATACTAATGAAAAACTGTTTTTT. This translates into CASSWGLKDTNEKLFF. Using reference TRBV5-1 and TRBJ1-4 for the parts outside the CDR3, the full variable domain is KAGVTQTPRYLIKTRGQQVTLSCSPISGHRSVSWYQQTPGQGLQFLFEYFSETQRNKGNFPGRFSGRQFSNSRSEMNVSTLELGDSALYLCASSWGLKDTNEKLFFGSGTQLSVL.

Notes on this clone: Within the sample, other DNA sequences also encode this same CDR3. The chain combines TRBV7-9 with TRBJ2-7; 8 bases are a match to TRBD1. This CDR3 spans 15 amino acids. The V gene end was trimmed by 1 base and the J gene end by 0 bases; junction bases not matched to a gene: 2. The germline gives CDR1 SEHNR, CDR2 FQNEAQ (reference sequence). DNA of the CDR3: TGTGCCAGCAGCTTAGGACAGGGGAGCTCCTACGAGCAGTACTTC. It codes for CASSLGQGSSYEQYF.

The chain carries TRBV2 and TRBJ1-1; the D is unclear. The CDR3 has 14 amino acids. V shed 2 bases and J shed 5 bases, with 12 bases lying between them. The germline V gene encodes CDR1 SNHLY and CDR2 FYNNEI. CDR3 coding DNA: TGTGCCAGCAGTGAACCTCCCGGTAGAACTGAAGCTTTCTTT. Translating gives CASSEPPGRTEAFF. Based on the CDR3 plus reference TRBV2 and TRBJ1-1, the full variable domain is EPEVTQTPSHQVTQMGQEVILRCVPISNHLYFYWYRQILGQKVEFLVSFYNNEISEKSEIFDDQFSVERPDGSNFTLKIRSTKLEDSAMYFCASSEPPGRTEAFFGQGTRLTVV.

The V and J genes are TRBV5-8 and TRBJ1-2; maybe TRBD1 (5 bases). Germline V lookup: CDR1 SGHTS, CDR2 YDEGEE. This CDR3 contains 14 residues. Trimming stripped 0 bases from V and 1 base from J, with 7 bases between. The CDR3 region has the DNA TGTGCCAGCAGCTTGGGACAGTTTAACTATGGCTACACCTTC. It specifies CASSLGQFNYGYTF.

Worth noting for this clone: This CDR3 is also generated by other DNA sequences in the sample. The V call is TRBV18, the J call TRBJ1-1, with D possibly matching TRBD1 (5 bases). The CDR3 extends over 14 amino acids. Trimming shortened V by 3 bases and J by 5 bases, and 13 bases separated the two germline ends. From germline, CDR1 is KGHSH and CDR2 LQKENI. This CDR3 reads CASSPGPEGTEAFF. Here the CDR3 DNA reads TGTGCCAGCTCACCGGGGCCCGAAGGGACTGAAGCTTTCTTT.

This clone appeared a few times. V gene TRBV7-9 combines with J gene TRBJ1-4; TRBD1 might be the D (5 bases). The CDR3 loop spans 13 amino acids. Germline V gene data show CDR1 as SEHNR and CDR2 as FQNEAQ (reference sequence). V dropped 1 base and J dropped 10 bases, with 10 bases sitting between them. CDR3: CASSLGRDAKLFF. CDR3 DNA sequence: TGTGCCAGCAGCTTAGGTCGGGACGCAAAACTGTTTTTT.

As concerns this clone: This specimen includes other DNA sequences encoding the same CDR3. V and J are TRBV29-1 and TRBJ2-7, with 13 bases that match TRBD2. The CDR3 covers 12 residues. V dropped 6 bases and J dropped 4; count of bases not matched to a gene: 0. In germline, CDR1 is SQVTM, CDR2 ANQGSEA. CDR3 sequence reads: CSVGLAGYEQYF. CDR3 in DNA: TGCAGCGTGGGACTAGCGGGATACGAGCAGTACTTC.